This T cell receptor (beta chain) came from a study of blood T cell repertoires in COVID-19. In the study overall: Specimens from acute and convalescent COVID-19 originated in the United States, Italy and Spain. In each case, the material was cDNA or gDNA derived from T cells, B-cell-depleted T cells, or PBMCs.

Per the authors' pipeline: Amplification from reference gene primers served as the basis for estimated nucleated cell counts. Produced via immunoSEQ multiplex PCR; TCRdb's table is partial and in-frame only. V, J and clone size were drawn from that table, and D and trimming were deduced from the DNA. This sample yields 150,000 to 190,000 clones, of which 80% are seen a single time; roughly 0.6% belongs to the top ten. This clone was counted only a few times. Trimming removed 10 bases from V and 0 bases from J, with 14 bases in between. This CDR3 region has 14 residues. Germline V gene sequence: CDR1 LNHDA, CDR2 SQIVND (reference sequence).

The chain combines TRBV19 with TRBJ2-3; TRBD2 might be the D (7 bases). Material: peripheral blood. This receptor was identified in a man aged 60 to 69 with acute or convalescent COVID-19. This CDR3 reads CATRRGGSTDTQYF. The DNA of the CDR3 is TGTGCCACTCGGAGGGGGGGGAGCACAGATACGCAGTATTTT.